Listed below are T cell receptor beta chains from one sample, sequenced in a study of blood T cell repertoires in COVID-19. The data were produced by immunoSEQ multiplex PCR, yet TCRdb's version contains in-frame clones alone and is incomplete. This sample carries approximately 230,000 clones, 88% of them seen once, and the ten largest clones take under 15%. The source material was PBMCs or T cells enriched from blood (not recorded which). Receptor source: a woman between 45 and 60 years old with acute COVID-19. CDR3s include the opening cysteine and the closing phenylalanine or tryptophan. The D gene is left open where the match is weak. Size values are once, few and many counts, or a class for expanded clones, and some rows have none.

v_gene	j_gene	d_gene	len	abundance	CDR3nt	CDR3aa
TRBV2	TRBJ1-5	TRBD1	14	.	TGTGCCAGCAGCGAGGACAGGGCCAATCAGCCCCAGCATTTT	CASSEDRANQPQHF
TRBV21-1	TRBJ2-6	.	19	.	TGTGCCAGCAGCAAAGGAAAGGACAGGGCCGTCTCTGGGGCCAACGTCCTGACTTTC	CASSKGKDRAVSGANVLTF
TRBV19	TRBJ2-1	TRBD1	16	.	TGTGCCAGTAGTATATCCGGACAGGGAGTTTGGGATGAGCAGTTCTTC	CASSISGQGVWDEQFF
TRBV3-1/TRBV3-2	TRBJ1-4	.	16	.	TGTGCCAGCAGCCAAGTTATCGCGCCAAATAATGAAAAACTGTTTTTT	CASSQVIAPNNEKLFF
TRBV4-1	TRBJ2-1	.	17	.	TGCGCCAGCAGCCAAGGTTCACCGGGAGAGGTCTCGAGTGAGCAGTTCTTC	CASSQGSPGEVSSEQFF
TRBV7-9	TRBJ2-1	TRBD2	19	.	TGTGCCAGCAGCCCACCACAGATCTTAGCGGGAGTGGGTTACAATGAGCAGTTCTTC	CASSPPQILAGVGYNEQFF
TRBV11-2	TRBJ2-7	.	13	many	TGTGCCAGCAGCCACGGGACATACTACGAGCAGTACTTC	CASSHGTYYEQYF
TRBV18	TRBJ1-2	.	14	.	TGTGCCAGCTCACAGGGGCAGAGGAACTATGGCTACACCTTC	CASSQGQRNYGYTF
TRBV27	TRBJ2-1	TRBD1	15	.	TGTGCCAGCAGTTTAGGGACAGGTTTCTACAATGAGCAGTTCTTC	CASSLGTGFYNEQFF
TRBV6-5	TRBJ2-7	TRBD2	11	.	TGTGCCAGCACCTTACCGGGACTAGTGTACTTC	CASTLPGLVYF
TRBV4-1	TRBJ1-2	.	16	.	TGCGCCAGCAGCCCTACCGGGACTCCGATTCGTGATGGCTACACCTTC	CASSPTGTPIRDGYTF
TRBV7-2	TRBJ1-5	TRBD1	16	once	TGTGCCAGCAGCTTGGGAGCAGGGGGCAGCAATCAGCCCCAGCATTTT	CASSLGAGGSNQPQHF
TRBV28	TRBJ1-1	.	14	.	TGTGCCAGCAGCCCGACAGGAACGAACACTGAAGCTTTCTTT	CASSPTGTNTEAFF
TRBV4-1	TRBJ2-2	.	17	.	TGCGCCAGCAGCCAAGATGGGGTCGCAGGCGGGACCGGGGAGCTGTTTTTT	CASSQDGVAGGTGELFF
TRBV6-1	TRBJ1-1	TRBD1	15	.	TGTGCCAGCAGTGAAGGGGCAGGGGGCAGGACTGAAGCTTTCTTT	CASSEGAGGRTEAFF
TRBV6-6	TRBJ1-4	.	13	.	TGTGCCAGCAGTTACAGGGGGAATGAAAAACTGTTTTTT	CASSYRGNEKLFF
TRBV7-3	TRBJ1-6	.	14	.	TGTGCCAGCAGCGCCCCCGGAGGGGATTCACCCCTCCACTTT	CASSAPGGDSPLHF
TRBV18	TRBJ1-6	TRBD1	15	.	TGTGCCAGCTCTTCGGGACAGGGAAATAATTCACCCCTCCACTTT	CASSSGQGNNSPLHF
TRBV3-1/TRBV3-2	TRBJ1-1	TRBD1	15	.	TGTGCCAGCAGCCACACTACGGGGACAGGGGCTGAAGCTTTCTTT	CASSHTTGTGAEAFF
TRBV28	TRBJ1-3	.	15	.	TGTGCCAGCAGTTTCTGGGCCTCCTCTGGAAACACCATATATTTT	CASSFWASSGNTIYF
TRBV23-1	TRBJ2-6	TRBD2	18	.	TGCGCCAGGACCCTAGCGGGAGGAACGGCGGCCGGGGCCAACGTCCTGACTTTC	CARTLAGGTAAGANVLTF
TRBV27	TRBJ2-1	TRBD2	14	.	TGTGCCAGCAGACTTAGCGGGAGTCTCAATGAGCAGTTCTTC	CASRLSGSLNEQFF
TRBV18	TRBJ2-1	TRBD2	15	.	TGTGCCAGCTCACCGATACTAGCGGGAGTGGATGAGCAGTTCTTC	CASSPILAGVDEQFF
TRBV3-1/TRBV3-2	TRBJ2-7	.	13	.	TGTGCCAGCAGCCAAGGGACAGTGGGCGAGCAGTACTTC	CASSQGTVGEQYF
TRBV20-1	TRBJ1-2	.	13	.	TGCAGTGCTAGTTGGTCAGGGGCCTATGGCTACACCTTC	CSASWSGAYGYTF
TRBV18	TRBJ2-1	.	16	.	TGTGCCAGCTCATCGTACCGGGACTCGAGATACAATGAGCAGTTCTTC	CASSSYRDSRYNEQFF
TRBV1	TRBJ1-1	.	15	few	TGCACCAGCAGTCCAAGAAGGGGGTCAGGGTCTGAAGCTTTCTTT	CTSSPRRGSGSEAFF
TRBV7-9	TRBJ2-7	TRBD2	15	.	TGTGCCAGCAGCTTATTGGTCGGGACTATCAACGAGCAGTACTTC	CASSLLVGTINEQYF
TRBV7-3	TRBJ2-5	.	15	.	TGTGCCAGCAGCTTAGGGTATCGGCGGCAAGAGACCCAGTACTTC	CASSLGYRRQETQYF
TRBV6-1	TRBJ1-1	TRBD1	14	.	TGTGCCAGCAGTATAGAGAGGGGGCCAGGTGAAGCTTTCTTT	CASSIERGPGEAFF
TRBV7-2	TRBJ1-1	.	13	few	TGTGCCAGCAGTCAGGTGATGAACACTGAAGCTTTCTTT	CASSQVMNTEAFF
TRBV7-9	TRBJ2-1	TRBD2	15	.	TGTGCCAGCAGCCCTGTTACCGGGACTAGGGGTGAGCAGTTCTTC	CASSPVTGTRGEQFF
TRBV5-1	TRBJ2-5	.	14	.	TGCGCCAGCAGCCTACTACAGGGTTTGGAGACCCAGTACTTC	CASSLLQGLETQYF
TRBV2	TRBJ1-2	TRBD1	15	.	TGTGCCAGCAGCCAGACGGGACAGGGCGGGAATGGCTACACCTTC	CASSQTGQGGNGYTF
TRBV9	TRBJ2-1	.	15	.	TGTGCCAGCAGCGCCCCGGGGGTCTCCTACAATGAGCAGTTCTTC	CASSAPGVSYNEQFF
TRBV30	TRBJ1-6	.	15	few	TGTGCCTGGAGTCGGCGGGGGGGTTTAGGGTCACCCCTCCACTTT	CAWSRRGGLGSPLHF
TRBV3-1/TRBV3-2	TRBJ1-2	TRBD1	14	.	TGTGCCAGCACTCGGGGGGACAGGCTTGAAGGCTACACCTTC	CASTRGDRLEGYTF
TRBV28	TRBJ1-6	TRBD1	19	.	TGTGCCAGCAGTTTATTACGGGACAGGGGGAGATCCTATAATTCACCCCTCCACTTT	CASSLLRDRGRSYNSPLHF
TRBV28	TRBJ1-1	.	13	few	TGTGCCAGCAGTTTCAGGGTGAACACTGAAGCTTTCTTT	CASSFRVNTEAFF
TRBV6-6	TRBJ2-6	.	16	.	TGTGCCAGCAGTCTCAGACAAATCTCTGGGGCCAACGTCCTGACTTTC	CASSLRQISGANVLTF